The 15 T cell receptor beta chains below come from one sample, sequenced in a study of response to subunit inactivated influenza vaccine. TCRdb reanalysed the RT-PCR reads using MiXCR and keeps one entry per CDR3 protein. The sample yields over 650,000 distinct CDR3 sequences, 15% to 20% seen once. This specimen consisted of PBMCs from blood, obtained 5 days after vaccination. These receptors all come from a man aged 45-65 years who received an inactivated influenza vaccine.

This clonotype has more than one count but fewer than ten. The chain combines TRBV28 with TRBJ1-2, with TRBD1 matching over 8 bases. With 5 bases clipped from V and 3 bases from J, the junction kept 8 bases outside the gene matches. This CDR3 has 15 amino acids. Germline V gives CDR1 MDHEN, CDR2 SYDVKM. The CDR3 is CASSHLMTGDYGYTF. The CDR3 DNA reads as TGTGCCAGCAGTCACCTCATGACAGGGGACTATGGCTACACCTTC.

This clonotype was seen only a few times. The rearrangement uses TRBV12-3 or TRBV12-4 and TRBJ2-3; D is perhaps TRBD1 (6 bases). The CDR3 spans 15 residues. Trimming removed 6 bases at V and 2 bases at J, with 15 bases between. The CDR3 bases are TGTGCCAGCAGAGCCCAGGGGATGGTCACAGATACGCAGTATTTT. Its protein product is CASRAQGMVTDTQYF.

The V call is TRBV3-1, the J call TRBJ2-3; TRBD2 agrees at 12 bases. Trimming removed 0 bases from V and 2 bases from J; junction bases left unmatched: 12. The CDR3 contains 20 residues. The V gene's germline CDR1 is LGHDT and CDR2 YNNKEL (reference sequence). The DNA of the CDR3 is TGTGCCAGCAGCCAAGAAGGTCTAGCGGGAGGGCCCGGGTCCACAGATACGCAGTATTTT. It codes for CASSQEGLAGGPGSTDTQYF.

This clonotype was seen a handful of times. This chain links TRBV6-1 with TRBJ1-2; 7 bases agree with TRBD1. This CDR3 spans 14 amino acids. The junction had 2 bases not matched to a gene; V was cut back by 2 bases and J by 2 bases. Germline loops: CDR1 MNHNS, CDR2 SASEGT. The CDR3 DNA reads TGTGCCAGCAGTGAAAGGGGACAGAACTATGGCTACACCTTC. It is translated as CASSERGQNYGYTF.

This sequence joins TRBV18 and TRBJ2-1, with TRBD1 identical over 8 bases. The V and J ends lost 6 bases and 6 bases, in that order; junction bases with no gene match: 16. The CDR3 extends over 17 amino acids. The germline CDR1 and CDR2 sequences are KGHSH and LQKENI. The CDR3 region is CASSPPLNRGVVNEQFF. CDR3 nucleotides: TGTGCCAGCTCCCCCCCCCTCAACAGGGGGGTGGTCAATGAGCAGTTCTTC.

V gene TRBV12-3 or TRBV12-4 combines with J gene TRBJ2-5; the D is unclear. V was shortened by 3 bases and J by 4 bases, with 9 bases between the two germline ends. The CDR3 covers 13 residues. The CDR3 reads CASSFGPAETQYF. The CDR3 DNA follows: TGTGCCAGCAGTTTTGGCCCAGCAGAGACCCAGTACTTC.

This sequence joins TRBV7-9 and TRBJ2-3; D might be TRBD1 or TRBD2, each matching 5 bases. The CDR3 has 16 amino acids. The germline V gene has CDR1 SEHNR and CDR2 FQNEAQ (reference sequence). The V end was cut by 7 bases, the J end by 0 bases, with 17 bases between. Written as DNA, the CDR3 is TGTGCCAGCAACTCCGTCCGGGGCGGTAGCACAGATACGCAGTATTTT. Residues: CASNSVRGGSTDTQYF.

This clonotype was seen a handful of times. V gene TRBV6-2 or TRBV6-3 combines with J gene TRBJ2-3; 12 bases are shared with TRBD2. Trimming at V came to 8 bases and at J to 4 bases, leaving 13 bases not matched to a gene. Germline V CDR1 and CDR2: MNHEY, SVGEGT. The CDR3 extends over 17 amino acids. The CDR3 DNA is TGTGCCAGCCATGCCGGCCGGACTAGCGGGAAGTCAGATACGCAGTATTTT. Its translation: CASHAGRTSGKSDTQYF.

Concerning this clonotype: The CDR3 carries no conserved terminal phenylalanine or tryptophan, so it likely arises from a read error. This chain links TRBV5-1 with TRBJ1-5, with D tentatively TRBD1 (6 bases). V dropped 0 bases and J dropped 2 bases, with 12 bases sitting between them. This CDR3 region has 16 residues. Germline V gene sequence: CDR1 SGHRS, CDR2 YFSETQ. The CDR3 bases are TGCGCCAGCAGCTTGGGTCACAGGGAGGGCAATCAGCCCCAGCATTAT. Its protein is CASSLGHREGNQPQHY.

V gene TRBV20-1 combines with J gene TRBJ1-1; the D is unclear. Germline lookup yields CDR1 DFQATT and CDR2 SNEGSKA (reference sequence). The ends were cut back, 0 bases at V and 2 bases at J, with 13 bases in the middle. CDR3 length: 15 residues. The DNA of the CDR3 is TGCAGTGCTAGAGATCTAAGACAACACAACACTGAAGCTTTCTTT. Translation gives CSARDLRQHNTEAFF.

The V call is TRBV11-2, the J call TRBJ2-3; 12 nucleotides line up with TRBD2. Per the germline V gene, CDR1 is SGHAT and CDR2 is FQNNGV. This CDR3 has 18 residues. Trimming at V came to 5 bases and at J to 0 bases, leaving 9 bases not matched to a gene. CDR3 loop: CASSLGLAGLTSTDTQYF. CDR3 nucleotide sequence: TGTGCCAGCAGCCTGGGACTAGCGGGTCTGACTAGCACAGATACGCAGTATTTT. The full variable domain, with the rest looked up from reference TRBV11-2 and TRBJ2-3, is EAGVAQSPRYKIIEKRQSVAFWCNPISGHATLYWYQQILGQGPKLLIQFQNNGVVDDSQLPKDRFSAERLKGVDSTLKIQPAKLEDSAVYLCASSLGLAGLTSTDTQYFGPGTRLTVL.

The chain has TRBV20-1 and TRBJ1-1; D is perhaps TRBD1 (6 bases). CDR1 is DFQATT, CDR2 SNEGSKA, per germline (reference sequence). Trimming shortened V by 0 bases and J by 6 bases, and 17 bases separated the two germline ends. The CDR3 covers 15 residues. The CDR3 DNA is TGCAGTGCTAGAGAGGGGGCACTCACAAGGGCTGAAGCTTTCTTT. Protein sequence: CSAREGALTRAEAFF.

J is TRBJ2-7 and V is TRBV25-1; 8 nucleotides match TRBD2. CDR3 size: 17 residues. Germline assignment: CDR1 MGHDK and CDR2 SYGVNS. With 2 bases clipped from V and 1 base from J, the junction kept 10 bases outside the gene matches. The CDR3 DNA follows: TGTGCCAGCAGTGAAAGGGGGGCCGGGACTAGATCCTACGAGCAGTACTTC. Its protein is CASSERGAGTRSYEQYF.

This clonotype has ten or more counts. This CDR3 reads CSALPGGYSNQPQHF. The CDR3, as DNA: TGCAGTGCACTCCCCGGGGGATATAGCAATCAGCCCCAGCATTTT. The V call is TRBV20-1, the J call TRBJ1-5, with a weak D call TRBD1 (5 bases). This CDR3 has 15 residues. Looked up from germline, CDR1 is DFQATT and CDR2 is SNEGSKA (reference sequence). V lost 6 bases and J 0 bases, leaving 15 bases between the germline ends.

V is TRBV4-2 and J is TRBJ1-1, with 11 bases aligning to TRBD1. V was pared by 3 bases and J by 3 bases, with 12 bases of the junction left unmatched. CDR1 LGHNA and CDR2 YNFKEQ come from the germline V gene. This CDR3 is 18 amino acids long. CDR3 nucleotide sequence: TGTGCCAGCAGCCAGCAGAAAGGGACAGGGGGTTCTTACACTGAAGCTTTCTTT. Translation gives CASSQQKGTGGSYTEAFF.